This T cell receptor beta chain was recovered during a study of cytomegalovirus exposure and HLA in healthy donors. Germline CDR1 is LGHNA and CDR2 is YSLEER. CDR3 length: 19 residues. V dropped 1 base and J dropped 7; count of bases not matched to a gene: 13. It was the approximately 120-subject validation cohort, separate from the approximately 620-subject first cohort, to which the donors belonged. Using immunoSEQ multiplex PCR, the repertoire was profiled, and TCRdb retains in-frame clones only, with some absent. The table has about 130,000 clones, 89% seen once. Sequencing was performed on PBMCs. This TCR came from a woman aged 18-29 years in good health and CMV-seropositive. The rearrangement links TRBV4-3 to TRBJ2-2; 12 bases map to TRBD1. CDR3 protein: CASSQAPSGTGGRVGELFF. DNA for the CDR3: TGCGCCAGCAGCCAAGCCCCCTCCGGGACAGGGGGCCGGGTCGGGGAGCTGTTTTTT.